This T cell receptor (beta chain) was identified during a study of shared clonotypes between healthy human individuals. The data were produced by immunoSEQ multiplex PCR, yet TCRdb's version contains in-frame clones alone and is incomplete. The table includes approximately 95,000 clones, about 68% detected once. Germline V gene sequence: CDR1 GTSNPN, CDR2 SVGIG (reference sequence). This CDR3 contains 12 residues. The V and J genes are TRBV30 and TRBJ1-4; tentatively, D is TRBD1 (5 bases). Sequencing used memory CD8+ T cells sorted from blood. As to subset: CD45RO+ cells pooled with CCR7-negative TemRA cells. This sequence originates from a man aged 30 to 39 in good health. The CDR3 region is CALGATNEKLFF. Here the CDR3 DNA reads TGTGCGTTGGGGGCAACTAATGAAAAACTGTTTTTT.